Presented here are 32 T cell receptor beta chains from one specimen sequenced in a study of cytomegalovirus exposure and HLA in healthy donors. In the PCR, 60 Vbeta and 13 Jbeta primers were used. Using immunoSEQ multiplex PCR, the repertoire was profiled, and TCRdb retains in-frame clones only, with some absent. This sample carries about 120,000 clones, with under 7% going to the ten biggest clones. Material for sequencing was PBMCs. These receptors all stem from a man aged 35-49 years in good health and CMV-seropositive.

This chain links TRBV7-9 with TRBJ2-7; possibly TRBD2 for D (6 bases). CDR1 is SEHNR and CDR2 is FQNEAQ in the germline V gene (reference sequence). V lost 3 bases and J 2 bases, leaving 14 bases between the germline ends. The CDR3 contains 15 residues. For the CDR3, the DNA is TGTGCCAGCAGCTTGGGAGTAGCGGCAACCTACGAGCAGTACTTC. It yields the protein CASSLGVAATYEQYF.

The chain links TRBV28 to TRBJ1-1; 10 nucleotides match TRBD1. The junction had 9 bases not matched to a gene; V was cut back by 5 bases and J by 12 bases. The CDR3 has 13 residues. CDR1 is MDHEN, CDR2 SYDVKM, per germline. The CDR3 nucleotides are TGTGCCAGCAGTCCCGTGGGACAGGGGAGGACTTTCTTT. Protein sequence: CASSPVGQGRTFF. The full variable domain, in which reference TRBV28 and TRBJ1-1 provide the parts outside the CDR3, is DVKVTQSSRYLVKRTGEKVFLECVQDMDHENMFWYRQDPGLGLRLIYFSYDVKMKEKGDIPEGYSVSREKKERFSLILESASTNQTSMYLCASSPVGQGRTFFGQGTRLTVV.

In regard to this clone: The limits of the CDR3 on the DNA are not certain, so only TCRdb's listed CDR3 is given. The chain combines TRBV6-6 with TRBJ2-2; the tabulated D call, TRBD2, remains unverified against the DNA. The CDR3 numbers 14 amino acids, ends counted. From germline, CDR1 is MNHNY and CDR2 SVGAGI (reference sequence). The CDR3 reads CASSSSANTGELFF.

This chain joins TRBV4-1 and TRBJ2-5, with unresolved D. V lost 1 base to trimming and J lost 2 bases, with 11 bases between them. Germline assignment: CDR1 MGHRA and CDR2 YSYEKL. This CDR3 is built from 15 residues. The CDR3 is CASSQGPGRQETQYF. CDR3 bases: TGCGCCAGCAGCCAAGGGCCAGGCCGACAAGAGACCCAGTACTTC.

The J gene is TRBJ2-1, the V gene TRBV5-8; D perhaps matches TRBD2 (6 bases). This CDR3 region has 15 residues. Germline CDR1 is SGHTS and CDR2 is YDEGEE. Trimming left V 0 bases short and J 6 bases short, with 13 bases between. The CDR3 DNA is TGTGCCAGCAGCTTGGGGCAGCCTAGCGCCAATGAGCAGTTCTTC. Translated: CASSLGQPSANEQFF.

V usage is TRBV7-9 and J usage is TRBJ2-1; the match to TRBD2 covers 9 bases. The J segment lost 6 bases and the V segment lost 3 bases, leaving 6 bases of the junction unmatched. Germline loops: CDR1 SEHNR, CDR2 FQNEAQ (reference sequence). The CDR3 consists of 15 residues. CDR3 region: CASSLEGREGNEQFF. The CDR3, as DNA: TGTGCCAGCAGCTTGGAGGGGCGGGAGGGCAATGAGCAGTTCTTC.

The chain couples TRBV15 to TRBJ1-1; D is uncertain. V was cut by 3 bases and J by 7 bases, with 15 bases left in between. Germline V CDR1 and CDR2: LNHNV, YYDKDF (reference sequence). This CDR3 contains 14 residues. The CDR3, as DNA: TGTGCCACCAGCAGCACGGGTGGAGCGGTTGAAGCTTTCTTT. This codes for CATSSTGGAVEAFF.

The CDR3 DNA follows: TGCGCCAGCAGCCTTGGCCGTGCGGGACTAGCGGGAGGGTCCCCCTACGAGCAGTACTTC. This encodes CASSLGRAGLAGGSPYEQYF. The J gene is TRBJ2-7, the V gene TRBV5-1, with 16 bases matching TRBD2. Trimming took 4 bases from V and 2 from J; bases not matched to a gene: 15. The CDR3 loop spans 20 amino acids. In germline, CDR1 is SGHRS, CDR2 YFSETQ.

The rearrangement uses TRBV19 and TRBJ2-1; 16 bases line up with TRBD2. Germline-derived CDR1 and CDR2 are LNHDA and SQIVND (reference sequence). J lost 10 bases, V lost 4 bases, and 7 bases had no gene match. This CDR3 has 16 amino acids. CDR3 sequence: CASSKLLGLAGGEQFF. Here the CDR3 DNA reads TGTGCCAGTAGTAAACTACTGGGACTAGCGGGAGGGGAGCAGTTCTTC.

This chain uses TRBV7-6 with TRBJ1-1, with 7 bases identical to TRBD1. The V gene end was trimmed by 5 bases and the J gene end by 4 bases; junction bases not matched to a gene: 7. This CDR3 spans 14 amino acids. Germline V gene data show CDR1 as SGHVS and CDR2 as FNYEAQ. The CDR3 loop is CASSPDRARTEAFF. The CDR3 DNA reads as TGTGCCAGCAGCCCTGACAGGGCCCGCACTGAAGCTTTCTTT.

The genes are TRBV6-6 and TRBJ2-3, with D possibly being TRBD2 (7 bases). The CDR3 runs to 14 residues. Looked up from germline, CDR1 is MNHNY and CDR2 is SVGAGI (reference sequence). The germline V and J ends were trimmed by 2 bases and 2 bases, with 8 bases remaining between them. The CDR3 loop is CASSYRGATDTQYF. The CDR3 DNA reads TGTGCCAGCAGTTACCGGGGGGCCACAGATACGCAGTATTTT.

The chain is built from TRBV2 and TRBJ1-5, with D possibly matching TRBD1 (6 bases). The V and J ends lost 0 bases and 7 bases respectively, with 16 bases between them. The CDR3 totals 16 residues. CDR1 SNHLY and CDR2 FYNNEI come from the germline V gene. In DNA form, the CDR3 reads TGTGCCAGCAGTGAAGCGCTAGGAATCGGACAGCAGCCCCAGCATTTT. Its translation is CASSEALGIGQQPQHF.

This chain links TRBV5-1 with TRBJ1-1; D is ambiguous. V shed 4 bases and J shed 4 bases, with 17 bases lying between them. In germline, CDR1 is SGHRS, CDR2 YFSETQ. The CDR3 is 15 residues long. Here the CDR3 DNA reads TGCGCCAGCAGCCGCTTAACTGGAGAGGGCACTGAAGCTTTCTTT. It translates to CASSRLTGEGTEAFF.

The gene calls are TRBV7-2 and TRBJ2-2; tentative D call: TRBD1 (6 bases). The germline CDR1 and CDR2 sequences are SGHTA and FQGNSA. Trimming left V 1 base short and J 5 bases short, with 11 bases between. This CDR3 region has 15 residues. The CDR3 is CASSLGGLGTGELFF. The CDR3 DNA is TGTGCCAGCAGCTTAGGGGGGCTTGGGACCGGGGAGCTGTTTTTT.

The DNA of the CDR3 is TGTGCCAGCAGTGAACCTAGCGGGAGAGAACATGAGCAGTTCTTC. Protein sequence: CASSEPSGREHEQFF. The chain combines TRBV2 with TRBJ2-1, with 10 bases fitting TRBD2. Germline loops: CDR1 SNHLY, CDR2 FYNNEI. The CDR3 has 15 residues. The V segment lost 2 bases and the J segment 8 bases; nucleotides outside the gene matches: 6.

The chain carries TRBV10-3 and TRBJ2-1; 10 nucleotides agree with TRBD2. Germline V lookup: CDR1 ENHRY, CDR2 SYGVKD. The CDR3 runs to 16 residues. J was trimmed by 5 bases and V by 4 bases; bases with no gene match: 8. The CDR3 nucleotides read TGTGCCATCAGTGCCCCACTAGCGGGGATAGACAATGAGCAGTTCTTC. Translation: CAISAPLAGIDNEQFF.

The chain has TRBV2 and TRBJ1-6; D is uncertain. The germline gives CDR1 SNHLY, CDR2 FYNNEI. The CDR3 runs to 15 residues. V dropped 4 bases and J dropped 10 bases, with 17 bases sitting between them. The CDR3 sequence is CASSGETVSGSPLHF. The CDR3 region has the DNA TGTGCCAGCAGTGGGGAGACGGTATCTGGGTCACCCCTCCACTTT.

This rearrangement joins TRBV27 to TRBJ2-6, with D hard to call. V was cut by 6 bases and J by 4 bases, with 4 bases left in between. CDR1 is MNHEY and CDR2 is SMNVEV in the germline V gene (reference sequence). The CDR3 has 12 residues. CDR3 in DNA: TGTGCCAGCAGCACAGGGGCCAACGTCCTGACTTTC. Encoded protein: CASSTGANVLTF.

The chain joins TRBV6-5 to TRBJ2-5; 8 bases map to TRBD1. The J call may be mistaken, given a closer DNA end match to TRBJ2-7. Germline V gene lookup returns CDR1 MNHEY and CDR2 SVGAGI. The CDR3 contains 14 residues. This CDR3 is CASTQRQGLDEQYF. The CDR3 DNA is TGTGCCAGCACCCAAAGACAGGGGTTGGACGAGCAGTACTTC.

The CDR3 bases are TGTGCCATCAGCACAGCCGATCCATACACCGGGGAGCTGTTTTTT. It translates to CAISTADPYTGELFF. The V gene is TRBV10-3, the J gene TRBJ2-2, with D uncertain. The V end lost 6 bases, the J end lost 3 bases, and 14 bases lay between the germline ends. The germline gives CDR1 ENHRY, CDR2 SYGVKD. The CDR3 runs to 15 residues.

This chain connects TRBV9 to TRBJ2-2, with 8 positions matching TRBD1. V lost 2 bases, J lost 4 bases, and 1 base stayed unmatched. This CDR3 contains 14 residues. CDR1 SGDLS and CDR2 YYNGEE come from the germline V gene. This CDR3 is CASSVGQATGELFF. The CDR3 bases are TGTGCCAGCAGCGTGGGACAGGCCACCGGGGAGCTGTTTTTT.

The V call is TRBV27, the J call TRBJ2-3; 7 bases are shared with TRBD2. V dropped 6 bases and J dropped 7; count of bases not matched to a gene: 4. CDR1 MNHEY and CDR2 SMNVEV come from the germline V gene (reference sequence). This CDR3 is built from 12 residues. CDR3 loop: CASRPSGYTQYF. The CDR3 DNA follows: TGTGCCAGCAGGCCTAGCGGATATACGCAGTATTTT.

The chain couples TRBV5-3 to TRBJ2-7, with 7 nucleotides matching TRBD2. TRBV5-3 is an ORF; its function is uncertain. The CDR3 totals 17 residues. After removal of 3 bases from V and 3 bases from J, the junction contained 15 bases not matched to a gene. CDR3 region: CARSSGTPGRESYEQYF. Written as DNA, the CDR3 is TGTGCCAGAAGCTCCGGGACTCCAGGGCGGGAGAGCTACGAGCAGTACTTC.

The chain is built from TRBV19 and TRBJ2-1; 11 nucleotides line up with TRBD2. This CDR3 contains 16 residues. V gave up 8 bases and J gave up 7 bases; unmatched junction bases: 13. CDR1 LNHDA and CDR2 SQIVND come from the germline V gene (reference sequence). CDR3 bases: TGTGCCAGTTCGACTAATAGCGGGAGGGCCCGGAATGAGCAGTTCTTC. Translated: CASSTNSGRARNEQFF.

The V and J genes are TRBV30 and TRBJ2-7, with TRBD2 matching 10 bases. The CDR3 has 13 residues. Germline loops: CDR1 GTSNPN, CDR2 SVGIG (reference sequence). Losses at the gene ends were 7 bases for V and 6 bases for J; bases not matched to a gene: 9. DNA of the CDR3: TGTGCCTCAACCGGGACTAGCGTCGGCGAGCAGTACTTC. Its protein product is CASTGTSVGEQYF.

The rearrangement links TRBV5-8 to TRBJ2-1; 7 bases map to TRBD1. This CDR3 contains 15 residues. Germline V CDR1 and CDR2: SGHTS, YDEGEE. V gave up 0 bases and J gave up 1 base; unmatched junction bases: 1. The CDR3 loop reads CASSLGQGSYNEQFF. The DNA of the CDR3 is TGTGCCAGCAGCTTGGGACAGGGTTCCTACAATGAGCAGTTCTTC.

CDR3 sequence: CASSSSTGESWQPQHF. CDR3 in DNA: TGTGCCAGCAGTTCATCTACAGGGGAGTCCTGGCAGCCCCAGCATTTT. The chain recombines TRBV28 with TRBJ1-5; TRBD1 matches 7 bases. Germline CDR1 and CDR2: MDHEN and SYDVKM. After removal of 4 bases from V and 7 bases from J, the junction contained 13 bases not matched to a gene. The CDR3 is 16 residues long.

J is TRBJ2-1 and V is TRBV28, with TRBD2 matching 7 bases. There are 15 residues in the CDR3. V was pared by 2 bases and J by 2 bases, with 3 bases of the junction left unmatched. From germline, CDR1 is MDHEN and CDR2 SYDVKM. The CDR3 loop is CASSLVTSAYNEQFF. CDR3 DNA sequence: TGTGCCAGCAGTTTAGTAACTAGCGCCTACAATGAGCAGTTCTTC.

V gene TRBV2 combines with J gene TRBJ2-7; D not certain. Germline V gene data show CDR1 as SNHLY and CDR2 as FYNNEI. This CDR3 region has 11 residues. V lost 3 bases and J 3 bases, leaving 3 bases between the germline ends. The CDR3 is CASSDSYEQYF. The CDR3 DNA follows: TGTGCCAGCAGTGACAGCTACGAGCAGTACTTC.

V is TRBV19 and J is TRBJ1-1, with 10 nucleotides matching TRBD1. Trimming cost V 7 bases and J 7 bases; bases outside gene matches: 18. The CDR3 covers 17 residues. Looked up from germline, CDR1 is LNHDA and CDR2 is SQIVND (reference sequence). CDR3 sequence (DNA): TGTGCCAGTACGCACCGGACCGGGACAGGGGATACTAATGAAGCTTTCTTT. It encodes CASTHRTGTGDTNEAFF.

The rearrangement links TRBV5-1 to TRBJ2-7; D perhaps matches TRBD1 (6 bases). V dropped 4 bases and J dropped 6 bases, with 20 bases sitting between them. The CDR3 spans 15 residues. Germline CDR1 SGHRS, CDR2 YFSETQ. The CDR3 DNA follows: TGCGCCAGCAGCAGGGGGACGGGTTCTAAGGCCGAGCAGTACTTC. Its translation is CASSRGTGSKAEQYF.

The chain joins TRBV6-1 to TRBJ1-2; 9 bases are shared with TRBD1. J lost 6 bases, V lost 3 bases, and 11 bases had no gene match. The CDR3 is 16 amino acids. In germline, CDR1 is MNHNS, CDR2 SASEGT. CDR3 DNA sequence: TGTGCCAGCAGTGAGACTACAGGGGGCGCCAGTAATGGCTACACCTTC. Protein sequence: CASSETTGGASNGYTF.